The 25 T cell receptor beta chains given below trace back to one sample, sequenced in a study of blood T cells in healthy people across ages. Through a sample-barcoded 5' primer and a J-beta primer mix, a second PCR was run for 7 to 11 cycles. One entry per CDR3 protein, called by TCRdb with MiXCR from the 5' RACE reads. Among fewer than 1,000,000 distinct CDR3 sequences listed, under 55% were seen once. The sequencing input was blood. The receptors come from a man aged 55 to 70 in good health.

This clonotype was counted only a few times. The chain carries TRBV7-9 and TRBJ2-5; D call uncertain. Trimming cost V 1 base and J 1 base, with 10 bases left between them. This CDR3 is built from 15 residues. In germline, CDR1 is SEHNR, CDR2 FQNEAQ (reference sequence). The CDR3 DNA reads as TGTGCCAGCAGCTTAGGGGCATTTTTCCAAGAGACCCAGTACTTC. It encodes CASSLGAFFQETQYF.

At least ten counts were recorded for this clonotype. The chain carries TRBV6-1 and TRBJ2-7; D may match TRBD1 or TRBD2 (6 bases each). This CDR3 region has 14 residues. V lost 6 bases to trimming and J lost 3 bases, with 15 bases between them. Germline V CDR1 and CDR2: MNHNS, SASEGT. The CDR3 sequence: CASRKTGGHYEQYF. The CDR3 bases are TGTGCCAGCAGAAAAACCGGGGGACACTACGAGCAGTACTTC.

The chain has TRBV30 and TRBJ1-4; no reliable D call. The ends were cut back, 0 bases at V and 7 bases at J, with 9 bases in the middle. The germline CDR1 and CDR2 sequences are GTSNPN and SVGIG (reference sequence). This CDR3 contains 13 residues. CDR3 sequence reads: CAWSVQRPEKLFF. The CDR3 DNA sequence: TGTGCCTGGAGTGTACAACGGCCTGAAAAACTGTTTTTT.

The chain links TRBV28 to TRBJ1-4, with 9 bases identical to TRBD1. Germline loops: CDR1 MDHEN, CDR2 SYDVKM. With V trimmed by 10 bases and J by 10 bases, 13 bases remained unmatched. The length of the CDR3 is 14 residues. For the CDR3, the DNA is TGTGCCATCCGAAAACAGGGGGCGTCCAGAAAACTGTTTTTT. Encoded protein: CAIRKQGASRKLFF. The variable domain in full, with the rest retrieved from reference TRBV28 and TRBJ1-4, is DVKVTQSSRYLVKRTGEKVFLECVQDMDHENMFWYRQDPGLGLRLIYFSYDVKMKEKGDIPEGYSVSREKKERFSLILESASTNQTSMYLCAIRKQGASRKLFFGSGTQLSVL.

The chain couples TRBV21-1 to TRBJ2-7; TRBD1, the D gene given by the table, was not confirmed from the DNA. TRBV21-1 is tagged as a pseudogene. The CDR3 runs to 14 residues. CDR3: CASTRTGRDYEQYF. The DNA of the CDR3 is TGTGCCAGCACCCGGACAGGGAGAGACTACGAGCAGTACTTC.

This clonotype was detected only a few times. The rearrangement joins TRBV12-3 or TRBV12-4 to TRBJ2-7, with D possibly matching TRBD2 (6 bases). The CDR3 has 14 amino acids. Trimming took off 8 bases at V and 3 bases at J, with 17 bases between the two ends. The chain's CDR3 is CASRRGSKNYEQYF. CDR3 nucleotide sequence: TGTGCCAGCCGGCGGGGTTCAAAGAACTACGAGCAGTACTTC.

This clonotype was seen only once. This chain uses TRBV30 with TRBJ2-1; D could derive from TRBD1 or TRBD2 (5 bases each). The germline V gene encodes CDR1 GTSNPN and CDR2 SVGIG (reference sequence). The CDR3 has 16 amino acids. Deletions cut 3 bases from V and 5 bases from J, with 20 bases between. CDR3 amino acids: CAWSRGPGSNHNEQFF. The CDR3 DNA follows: TGTGCCTGGAGCCGAGGGCCAGGGAGTAACCACAATGAGCAGTTCTTC.

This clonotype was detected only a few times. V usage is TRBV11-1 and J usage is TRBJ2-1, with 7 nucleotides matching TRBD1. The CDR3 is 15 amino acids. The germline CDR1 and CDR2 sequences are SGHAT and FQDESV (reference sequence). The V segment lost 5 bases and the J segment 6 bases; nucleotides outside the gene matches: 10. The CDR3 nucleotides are TGTGCCAGCAGCCCAACAGGGGCCTTACTCAATGAGCAGTTCTTC. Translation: CASSPTGALLNEQFF.

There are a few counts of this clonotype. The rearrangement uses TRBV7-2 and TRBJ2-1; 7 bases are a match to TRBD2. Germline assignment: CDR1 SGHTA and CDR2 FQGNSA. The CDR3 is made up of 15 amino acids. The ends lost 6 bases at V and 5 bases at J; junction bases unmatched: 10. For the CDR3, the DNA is TGTGCCAGCAGAATCGCTAGCGGTTCCAACAATGAGCAGTTCTTC. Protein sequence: CASRIASGSNNEQFF.

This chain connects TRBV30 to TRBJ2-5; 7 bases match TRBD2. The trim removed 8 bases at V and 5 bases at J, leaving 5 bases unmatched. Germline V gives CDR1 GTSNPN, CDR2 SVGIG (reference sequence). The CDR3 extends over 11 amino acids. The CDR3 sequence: CAGEGVETQYF. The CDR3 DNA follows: TGTGCCGGGGAGGGTGTTGAGACCCAGTACTTC.

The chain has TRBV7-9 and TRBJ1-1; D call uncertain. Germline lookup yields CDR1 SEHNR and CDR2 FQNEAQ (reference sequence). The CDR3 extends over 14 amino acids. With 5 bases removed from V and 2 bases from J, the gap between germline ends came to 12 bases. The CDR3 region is CASSLRDPNTEAFF. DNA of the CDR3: TGTGCCAGCAGCCTACGTGATCCTAACACTGAAGCTTTCTTT.

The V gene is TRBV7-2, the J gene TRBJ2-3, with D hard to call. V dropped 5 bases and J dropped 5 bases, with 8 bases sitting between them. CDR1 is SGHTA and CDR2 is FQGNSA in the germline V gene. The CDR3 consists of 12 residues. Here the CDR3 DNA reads TGTGCCAGCAGCGGATCAGGAGATACGCAGTATTTT. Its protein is CASSGSGDTQYF.

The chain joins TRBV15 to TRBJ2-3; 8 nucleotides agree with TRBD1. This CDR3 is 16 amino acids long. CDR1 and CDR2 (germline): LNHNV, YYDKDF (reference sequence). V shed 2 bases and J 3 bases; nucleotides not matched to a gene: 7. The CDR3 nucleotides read TGTGCCACCAGCAGAACCAGGGGGCGTTCAACAGATACGCAGTATTTT. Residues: CATSRTRGRSTDTQYF.

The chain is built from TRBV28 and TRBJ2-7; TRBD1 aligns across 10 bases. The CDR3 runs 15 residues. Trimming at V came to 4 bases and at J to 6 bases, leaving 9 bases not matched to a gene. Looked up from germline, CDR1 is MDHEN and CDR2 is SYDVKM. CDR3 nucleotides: TGTGCCAGCAGTTCAACCGGGACAGGGGTGCGCGAGCAGTACTTC. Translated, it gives CASSSTGTGVREQYF.

DNA for the CDR3: TGTGCCAGCAGTTTAACGAACAGGCCTCGAGAGACCCAGTACTTC. Protein product: CASSLTNRPRETQYF. V usage is TRBV27 and J usage is TRBJ2-7; D may be TRBD1 (5 bases). The DNA end is more similar to TRBJ2-5, so the J call may be wrong. Germline V gene sequence: CDR1 MNHEY, CDR2 SMNVEV (reference sequence). This CDR3 has 15 residues.

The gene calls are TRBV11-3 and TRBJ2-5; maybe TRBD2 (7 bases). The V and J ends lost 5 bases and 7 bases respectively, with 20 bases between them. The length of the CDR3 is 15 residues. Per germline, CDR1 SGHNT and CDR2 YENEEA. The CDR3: CASSLALGGGGTQYF. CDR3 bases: TGTGCCAGCAGCCTAGCCTTGGGGGGCGGGGGGACCCAGTACTTC. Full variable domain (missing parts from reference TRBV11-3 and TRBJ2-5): EAGVVQSPRYKIIEKKQPVAFWCNPISGHNTLYWYLQNLGQGPELLIRYENEEAVDDSQLPKDRFSAERLKGVDSTLKIQPAELGDSAVYLCASSLALGGGGTQYFGPGTRLLVL.

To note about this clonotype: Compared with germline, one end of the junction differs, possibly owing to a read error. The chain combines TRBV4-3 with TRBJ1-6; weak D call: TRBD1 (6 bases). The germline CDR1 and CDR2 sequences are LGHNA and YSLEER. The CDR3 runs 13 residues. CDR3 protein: CASSQDYTGPPHF. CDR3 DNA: TGCGCCAGCAGCCAAGATTATACAGGGCCCCCCCACTTT.

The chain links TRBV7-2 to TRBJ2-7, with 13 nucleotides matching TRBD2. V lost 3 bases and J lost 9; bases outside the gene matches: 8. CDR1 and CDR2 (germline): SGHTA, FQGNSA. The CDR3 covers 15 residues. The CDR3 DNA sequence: TGTGCCAGCAGCTTCGGGACTAGCGGGGAACCAGTGCAGTACTTC. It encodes CASSFGTSGEPVQYF. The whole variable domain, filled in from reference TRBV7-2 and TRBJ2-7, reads GAGVSQSPSNKVTEKGKDVELRCDPISGHTALYWYRQSLGQGLEFLIYFQGNSAPDKSGLPSDRFSAERTGGSVSTLTIQRTQQEDSAVYLCASSFGTSGEPVQYFGPGTRLTVT.

The CDR3, as DNA: TGTGCCAGCAGCATTGTCGGTTCCTATAATTCACCCCTCCACTTT. Amino acid sequence: CASSIVGSYNSPLHF. The chain carries TRBV5-6 and TRBJ1-6, with D uncertain. This CDR3 is built from 15 residues. Germline V gene data show CDR1 as SGHDT and CDR2 as YYEEEE. V lost 4 bases and J 1 base, leaving 9 bases between the germline ends. The whole variable domain, remainder taken from reference TRBV5-6 and TRBJ1-6, is DAGVTQSPTHLIKTRGQQVTLRCSPKSGHDTVSWYQQALGQGPQFIFQYYEEEERQRGNFPDRFSGHQFPNYSSELNVNALLLGDSALYLCASSIVGSYNSPLHFGNGTRLTVT.

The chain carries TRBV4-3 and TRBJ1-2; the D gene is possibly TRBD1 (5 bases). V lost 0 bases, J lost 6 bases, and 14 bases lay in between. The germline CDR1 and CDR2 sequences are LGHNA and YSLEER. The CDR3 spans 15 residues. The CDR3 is CASSQDLGRMDGYTF. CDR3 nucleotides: TGCGCCAGCAGCCAAGATTTGGGACGGATGGATGGCTACACCTTC.

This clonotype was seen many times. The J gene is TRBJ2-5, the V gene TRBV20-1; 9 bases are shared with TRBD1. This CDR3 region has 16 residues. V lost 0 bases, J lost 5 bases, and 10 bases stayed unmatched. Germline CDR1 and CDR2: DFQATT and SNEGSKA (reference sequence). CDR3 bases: TGCAGTGCTAGAGATCACTTACAGGGGGCACGGGAGACCCAGTACTTC. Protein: CSARDHLQGARETQYF.

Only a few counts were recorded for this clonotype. The chain's CDR3 is CASSVWASGGNEQFF. The CDR3 DNA follows: TGTGCCAGCAGCGTTTGGGCTAGCGGGGGCAATGAGCAGTTCTTC. The genes are TRBV9 and TRBJ2-1, with 10 bases aligning to TRBD2. With 2 bases clipped from V and 6 bases from J, the junction kept 5 bases outside the gene matches. Germline values: CDR1 SGDLS, CDR2 YYNGEE. There are 15 residues in the CDR3. Together with reference TRBV9 and TRBJ2-1, the CDR3 gives the full variable domain: DSGVTQTPKHLITATGQRVTLRCSPRSGDLSVYWYQQSLDQGLQFLIQYYNGEERAKGNILERFSAQQFPDLHSELNLSSLELGDSALYFCASSVWASGGNEQFFGPGTRLTVL.

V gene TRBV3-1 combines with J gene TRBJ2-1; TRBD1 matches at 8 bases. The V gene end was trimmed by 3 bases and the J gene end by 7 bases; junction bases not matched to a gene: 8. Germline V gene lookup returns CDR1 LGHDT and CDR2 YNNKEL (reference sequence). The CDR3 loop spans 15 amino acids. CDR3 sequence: CASSQGTGPENEQFF. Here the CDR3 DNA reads TGTGCCAGCAGCCAGGGGACAGGTCCTGAAAATGAGCAGTTCTTC.

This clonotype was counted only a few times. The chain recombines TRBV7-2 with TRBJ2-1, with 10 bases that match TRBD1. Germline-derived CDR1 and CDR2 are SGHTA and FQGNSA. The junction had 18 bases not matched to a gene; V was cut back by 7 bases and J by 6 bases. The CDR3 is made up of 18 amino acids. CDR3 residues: CASNTQGGGQGWSNEQFF. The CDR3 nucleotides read TGTGCCAGCAATACACAGGGAGGGGGACAGGGGTGGAGCAATGAGCAGTTCTTC. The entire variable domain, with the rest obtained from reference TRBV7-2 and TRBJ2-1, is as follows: GAGVSQSPSNKVTEKGKDVELRCDPISGHTALYWYRQSLGQGLEFLIYFQGNSAPDKSGLPSDRFSAERTGGSVSTLTIQRTQQEDSAVYLCASNTQGGGQGWSNEQFFGPGTRLTVL.

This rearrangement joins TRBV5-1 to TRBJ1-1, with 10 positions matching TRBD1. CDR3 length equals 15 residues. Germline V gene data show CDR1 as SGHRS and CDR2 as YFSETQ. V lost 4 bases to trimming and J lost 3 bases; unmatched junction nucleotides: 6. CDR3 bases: TGCGCCAGCAGCCGGGGACAGGGGAGGTACACTGAAGCTTTCTTT. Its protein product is CASSRGQGRYTEAFF.